This paragraph reports one T cell receptor beta chain. The sample is drawn from a study of Ad26.COV2.S vaccination and SARS-CoV-2 variants. The overall study: This donor came from the COV1001 trial of Ad26.COV2.S. Intramuscular Ad26.COV2.S doses were given once or twice, 56 days apart.

This CDR3 spans 15 amino acids. Germline V gene sequence: CDR1 SGHRS, CDR2 YFSETQ. Trimming removed 2 bases at V and 8 bases at J, with 19 bases between. This sample's treatment: around 19 received Ad26.COV2.S at low or high dose, single or two shots; several received placebo; per-sample allocation not given. After the first vaccine or placebo injection, samples were drawn on day 63. The vaccine delivered Wuhan-strain SARS-CoV-2 spike through an Ad26 vector. Data came from immunoSEQ multiplex PCR; TCRdb stores just in-frame clones and leaves some out. The table records roughly 380,000 clones, roughly 90% of them present only once.

The specimen comprised peripheral blood, sampled in a trial of Ad26.COV2.S vaccine versus placebo. The origin of this receptor is a person between 18 and 60 years old who received the Ad26.COV2.S COVID-19 vaccine or a placebo. V gene TRBV5-1 combines with J gene TRBJ1-2; TRBD1 might be the D (5 bases). CDR3 protein: CASSLSQDPARGYTF. For the CDR3, the DNA is TGCGCCAGCAGCTTATCACAGGACCCGGCACGGGGCTACACCTTC.